This T cell receptor beta chain comes out of a study of blood T cell repertoires in COVID-19. Study-level information: Sites in the United States, Italy and Spain provided acute and convalescent COVID-19 samples. In each case, the material was cDNA or gDNA derived from T cells, B-cell-depleted T cells, or PBMCs.

Original processing methods: For nucleated cells, counts were estimated from reference gene primer amplification. The data were produced by immunoSEQ multiplex PCR, yet TCRdb's version contains in-frame clones alone and is incomplete. V and J calls and clone size are those listed in that table; D and trimming were worked out from the DNA. Among more than 200,000 clones listed, about nine tenths were seen once. This CDR3 has 20 amino acids. Germline V CDR1 and CDR2: LGHDT, YNNKEL (reference sequence). Trimming took 0 bases from V and 3 from J, leaving 26 bases between them. One Seattle source followed patients from active infection through their disease course.

The sample comprised peripheral blood. The chain uses TRBV3-1 (or the pseudogene TRBV3-2) and TRBJ1-2, with D perhaps matching TRBD1 (6 bases). The clonotype originates from a man aged 45 to 65 with COVID-19, enrolled during active disease. The CDR3 sequence is CASSQDEGGKSGHLDYGYTF. CDR3 sequence (DNA): TGTGCCAGCAGCCAAGATGAGGGGGGGAAGTCTGGTCACTTGGACTATGGCTACACCTTC.